Below are 3 T cell receptor beta chains sequenced from a single sample in a study of T cell repertoires in cytomegalovirus infection (dated by TCRdb to between 2019 and 2020). For these receptors, no antigen is known. TCRdb names Illumina HiSeq 1500 as the instrument used. TCRdb applied fastp at Q25 and MiXCR to the public reads, then kept only in-frame beta chains. Here each entry gathers all rows of one CDR3 protein and keeps the most common genes and DNA. The sample table records about a million distinct CDR3 sequences; roughly 30% of these occur just once. Over 13% of the sample lies in the top ten. The intended sense of this specimen's treatment or condition label: in vitro stimulation with specific CMV peptide epitopes to enrich CMV-specific T cells. Sequenced here: cultured CD8+ T cells from PBMCs, sampled from culture after CMV antigen stimulation. The receptors come from a human donor in good health (CMV status not recorded). Some clones in this sample may be carry-over from other donors' samples.

This clonotype was seen more than once but under ten times. The junction shows a germline mismatch at one end, possibly a read error. The chain joins TRBV7-7 to TRBJ2-1; D might be TRBD2 (5 bases). The CDR3 covers 15 residues. The V gene's germline CDR1 is SSHAT and CDR2 FNYEAQ (reference sequence). DNA of the CDR3: TGTGCTAGCAGCCTTGGGAGTTCGGGATACAATGAGCAGTTCTTC. It codes for CASSLGSSGYNEQFF.

The V and J genes are TRBV2 and TRBJ2-5, with D perhaps matching TRBD2 (5 bases). The V and J ends lost 10 bases and 3 bases respectively, with 12 bases between them. CDR1 SNHLY and CDR2 FYNNEI come from the germline V gene. The CDR3 runs 12 residues. The CDR3 loop reads CAIGVFEETQYF. As DNA, the CDR3 is TGTGCCATCGGGGTTTTCGAAGAGACCCAGTACTTC. Complete variable domain (other parts from reference TRBV2 and TRBJ2-5): EPEVTQTPSHQVTQMGQEVILRCVPISNHLYFYWYRQILGQKVEFLVSFYNNEISEKSEIFDDQFSVERPDGSNFTLKIRSTKLEDSAMYFCAIGVFEETQYFGPGTRLLVL.

The rearrangement links TRBV10-3 to TRBJ2-3; D may be TRBD1 (6 bases). Germline V lookup: CDR1 ENHRY, CDR2 SYGVKD. The CDR3 runs 14 residues. Trimming shortened V by 6 bases and J by 3 bases, and 13 bases separated the two germline ends. The chain's CDR3 is CAISYREITDTQYF. The CDR3 DNA sequence: TGTGCCATCAGCTACAGGGAGATTACAGATACGCAGTATTTT.